This paragraph reports one TCR beta chain. CDR1 is MNHNS and CDR2 is SASEGT in the germline V gene. This CDR3 comprises 15 residues. These data are taken from a study of monozygotic twins with inflammatory bowel disease. TCRdb re-called the 5' RACE reads and shows each CDR3 protein once, DNA omitted. Its table records 440,000 or so distinct CDR3 sequences. This sequence joins TRBV6-1 and TRBJ1-5; as DNA is missing, the TRBD1 call by TCRdb cannot be tested. The TCR originated in a human donor with ulcerative colitis or Crohn's disease, or a healthy co-twin of an affected twin (not recorded which). The material sequenced was blood. CDR3 amino acids: CASRSTGQGTEPQHF.